The clone carrying this T cell receptor (beta chain) has only a few counts. cDNA serving as the sequencing template came from extracted, reverse transcribed RNA. The protocol was immunoSEQ multiplex PCR, while the TCRdb copy is restricted to in-frame clones and leaves out a portion. This sample has 89,000 or so clones; roughly 51% occur once, and the top ten carry 5.5% to 6%. The data were taken from a study of CD8+ T cells in alopecia areata. Germline CDR1 is SQVTM and CDR2 is ANQGSEA. V was shortened by 7 bases and J by 6 bases, with 19 bases between the two germline ends. This CDR3 contains 14 residues.

The receptor comes from a human donor with alopecia areata. This chain connects TRBV29-1 to TRBJ2-1; TRBD2 might be the D (5 bases). Sequencing was done on a sample of NKG2D-high CD8+ T cells sorted from blood. This CDR3 reads CSAEGLDFSNEQFF. The CDR3 DNA reads TGCAGCGCCGAGGGTCTAGATTTTTCCAATGAGCAGTTCTTC.